This T cell receptor beta chain emerged from a study of T cell changes during pregnancy in multiple sclerosis. Germline-derived CDR1 and CDR2 are SGHVS and FQNEAQ. CDR3 size: 16 residues. Trimming removed 1 base at V and 0 bases at J, with 11 bases between. The table came from immunoSEQ multiplex PCR; TCRdb's copy has only in-frame clones and leaves some out. Among more than 80,000 clones listed, 91% were seen once. Sequencing used peripheral blood, obtained before pregnancy. The chain couples TRBV7-8 to TRBJ2-3, with D possibly being TRBD2 (6 bases). The receptor's source is a female donor with multiple sclerosis, enrolled in a pregnancy study. As DNA, the CDR3 is TGTGCCAGCAGCTTAGGTCCAGGGACTAGCACAGATACGCAGTATTTT. Translated: CASSLGPGTSTDTQYF.